A selection of T cell receptor beta chains follows, all from one sample in a study of blood T cell repertoires in COVID-19. Here immunoSEQ multiplex PCR was the method, and the copy in TCRdb shows in-frame clones only, minus some. The top ten hold about 3.5% of the sample, which has over 200,000 clones, around 90% seen once. The sample was PBMCs or T cells enriched from blood (not recorded which). These receptor sequences come from a woman aged 25 to 39 who had been exposed to COVID-19. The CDR3 runs from the conserved cysteine through the conserved F or W. Each record gives: J gene, D gene, V gene, clone size, CDR3 protein, CDR3 DNA. A D gene is named only where the DNA matches it firmly. Clone size is shown for a subset of rows, as once, few, many or a class of expanded clone.

TRBJ2-7 . TRBV3-1/TRBV3-2 few CASSQLYEQYF TGTGCCAGCAGCCAACTCTACGAGCAGTACTTC
TRBJ2-7 TRBD2 TRBV19 . CASSTLTSGKLGEQYF TGTGCCAGTAGTACTTTGACTAGCGGGAAATTAGGCGAGCAGTACTTC
TRBJ2-1 TRBD1 TRBV27 . CASSGRTGLSYNEQFF TGTGCCAGCAGTGGTCGGACAGGACTCTCCTACAATGAGCAGTTCTTC
TRBJ2-1 TRBD2 TRBV18 . CASSHRTSGRTYNEQFF TGTGCCAGCTCACACAGGACTAGCGGGAGGACCTACAATGAGCAGTTCTTC
TRBJ2-7 TRBD1 TRBV13 . CASSSWTGGTYEQYF TGTGCCAGCAGCTCCTGGACAGGGGGCACCTACGAGCAGTACTTC
TRBJ2-3 TRBD2 TRBV2 . CASSSAGAGTDTQYF TGTGCCAGCTCCTCCGCGGGAGCGGGCACAGATACGCAGTATTTT
TRBJ2-2 . TRBV6-5 once CASRTVVGWGELFF TGTGCCAGCAGGACAGTAGTGGGTTGGGGGGAGCTGTTTTTT
TRBJ2-1 . TRBV11-3 . CASSLDGRPSYNEQFF TGTGCCAGCAGCTTAGATGGCAGGCCCTCCTACAATGAGCAGTTCTTC
TRBJ2-3 . TRBV5-1 once CASSLAGGAPTDTQYF TGCGCCAGCAGCTTGGCGGGCGGGGCCCCCACAGATACGCAGTATTTT
TRBJ2-7 TRBD1 TRBV6-5 . CASTFSGGQGSEQYF TGTGCCAGCACGTTTTCTGGGGGACAGGGGTCCGAGCAGTACTTC
TRBJ2-3 . TRBV6-2/TRBV6-3 . CASSPDRSTDTQYF TGTGCCAGCAGTCCCGACAGGAGCACAGATACGCAGTATTTT
TRBJ2-1 TRBD2 TRBV30 once CAWSVQLADNEQFF TGTGCCTGGAGTGTACAACTAGCGGACAATGAGCAGTTCTTC
TRBJ1-5 . TRBV7-3 once CASSLTGDGNQPQHF TGTGCCAGCAGCTTAACAGGAGATGGCAATCAGCCCCAGCATTTT
TRBJ1-1 TRBD1 TRBV19 . CASSKQGARNTEAFF TGTGCCAGTAGTAAACAGGGGGCAAGGAACACTGAAGCTTTCTTT
TRBJ1-2 . TRBV9 . CASSGHGAYYGYTF TGTGCCAGCAGCGGTCACGGAGCTTACTATGGCTACACCTTC
TRBJ2-7 TRBD1 TRBV6-5 . CASSYGAGQENYEQYF TGTGCCAGCAGTTACGGTGCGGGACAGGAAAACTACGAGCAGTACTTC
TRBJ2-1 . TRBV24-1 . CATSDPSRDSQFF TGTGCCACCAGTGATCCCTCGCGGGACTCTCAGTTCTTC
TRBJ1-1 . TRBV20-1 . CSARGAEAFF TGCAGTGCTAGAGGGGCTGAGGCTTTCTTT
TRBJ2-2 . TRBV5-4 . CASSRGDTGELFF TGTGCCAGCAGCCGAGGTGACACCGGGGAGCTGTTTTTT
TRBJ2-1 . TRBV19 . CASGRGISNEQFF TGTGCCAGTGGAAGGGGGATCAGCAATGAGCAGTTCTTC
TRBJ2-1 TRBD2 TRBV3-1/TRBV3-2 . CASRMSSGRYDEQFF TGTGCCAGCAGGATGTCTAGCGGGAGATATGATGAGCAGTTCTTC
TRBJ1-2 . TRBV10-3 once CAIGGAPVKNYGYTF TGTGCCATCGGGGGGGCGCCAGTTAAAAACTATGGCTACACCTTC
TRBJ2-1 TRBD2 TRBV30 . CAWSGGLAGEQFF TGTGCCTGGAGTGGGGGACTAGCTGGTGAGCAGTTCTTC
TRBJ2-7 . TRBV7-2 . CASSSGTPMYEQYF TGTGCCAGCAGCTCCGGGACACCGATGTACGAGCAGTACTTC
TRBJ2-2 . TRBV11-1 . CASSLRVSNTGELFF TGTGCCAGCAGTCTCAGGGTTTCGAACACCGGGGAGCTGTTTTTT
TRBJ2-7 . TRBV5-1 . CASSFGQNSYEQYF TGCGCCAGCAGCTTTGGGCAGAACTCCTACGAGCAGTACTTC
TRBJ2-2 TRBD1 TRBV19 . CASSTSGWTGGSGELFF TGTGCCAGTAGTACCTCCGGTTGGACAGGGGGCTCGGGGGAGCTGTTTTTT
TRBJ1-3 TRBD1 TRBV5-1 . CASTERTGSGNTIYF TGCGCCAGCACCGAAAGGACAGGGAGTGGAAACACCATATATTTT
TRBJ1-2 TRBD1 TRBV5-1 once CASSPGGNYGYTF TGCGCCAGCAGTCCAGGGGGAAACTATGGCTACACCTTC
TRBJ1-1 TRBD1 TRBV19 . CASSHAGGEAFF TGTGCCAGTAGTCACGCAGGGGGCGAAGCTTTCTTT
TRBJ1-1 TRBD1 TRBV29-1 . CSVAGGSNTEAFF TGCAGCGTGGCAGGGGGCTCGAACACTGAAGCTTTCTTT
TRBJ1-3 . TRBV6-5 . CASSRGSRSGNTIYF TGTGCCAGCAGTAGGGGCTCGCGGTCTGGAAACACCATATATTTT
TRBJ2-7 . TRBV27 . CASSVGAGLDEQYF TGTGCCAGCAGCGTAGGGGCGGGACTCGACGAGCAGTACTTC
TRBJ1-2 TRBD1 TRBV28 once CASRERQGAPVYGYTF TGTGCCAGCAGGGAAAGACAGGGGGCGCCTGTCTATGGCTACACCTTC
TRBJ1-2 . TRBV5-1 . CASTRGGGERQGYTF TGCGCCAGCACCCGAGGCGGGGGGGAAAGGCAAGGCTACACCTTC
TRBJ1-3 TRBD1 TRBV5-1 . CASSLGGQGPTSGNTIYF TGCGCCAGCAGCTTGGGTGGACAGGGCCCCACCTCTGGAAACACCATATATTTT
TRBJ2-7 TRBD2 TRBV4-2 . CASSQDGETSGSEQYF TGTGCCAGCAGCCAAGATGGCGAGACTAGCGGGAGTGAGCAGTACTTC
TRBJ2-3 TRBD2 TRBV7-3 . CASSRHSSGRAVDTQYF TGTGCCAGCAGCCGGCACTCTAGCGGGAGGGCCGTAGATACGCAGTATTTT
TRBJ2-3 TRBD2 TRBV29-1 . CSVEDVGTSGKAADTQYF TGCAGCGTTGAAGATGTAGGGACTAGCGGGAAAGCGGCAGATACGCAGTATTTT
TRBJ2-3 . TRBV3-1/TRBV3-2 once CASSHSRTDTQYF TGTGCCAGCAGCCATTCGAGGACAGATACGCAGTATTTT
TRBJ1-1 . TRBV3-1/TRBV3-2 once CASSQDTDTEAFF TGTGCCAGCAGCCAAGATACTGACACTGAAGCTTTCTTT